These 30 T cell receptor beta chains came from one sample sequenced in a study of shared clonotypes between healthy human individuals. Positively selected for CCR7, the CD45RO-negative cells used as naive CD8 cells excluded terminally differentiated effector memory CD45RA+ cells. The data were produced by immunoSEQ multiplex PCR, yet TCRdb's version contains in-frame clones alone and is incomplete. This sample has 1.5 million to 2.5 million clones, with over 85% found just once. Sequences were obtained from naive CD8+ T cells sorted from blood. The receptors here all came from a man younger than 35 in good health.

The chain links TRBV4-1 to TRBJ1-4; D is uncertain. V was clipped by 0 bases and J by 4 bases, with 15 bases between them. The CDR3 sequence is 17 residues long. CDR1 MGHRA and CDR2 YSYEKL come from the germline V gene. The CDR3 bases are TGCGCCAGCAGCCAAGAGCGGTTTGAGAGTTTTAATGAAAAACTGTTTTTT. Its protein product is CASSQERFESFNEKLFF.

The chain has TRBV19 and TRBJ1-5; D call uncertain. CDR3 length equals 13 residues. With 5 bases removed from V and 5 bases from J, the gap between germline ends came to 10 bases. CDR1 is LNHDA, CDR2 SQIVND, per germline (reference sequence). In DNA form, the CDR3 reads TGTGCCAGTAGTTTTGAAGGCGATCAGCCCCAGCATTTT. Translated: CASSFEGDQPQHF.

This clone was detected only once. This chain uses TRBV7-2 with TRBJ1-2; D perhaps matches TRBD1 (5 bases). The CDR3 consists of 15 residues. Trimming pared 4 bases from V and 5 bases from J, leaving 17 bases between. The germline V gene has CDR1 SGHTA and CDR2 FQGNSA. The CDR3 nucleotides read TGTGCCAGCAGCTCCAGGGTTTGGAATGGGTATGGCTACACCTTC. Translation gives CASSSRVWNGYGYTF.

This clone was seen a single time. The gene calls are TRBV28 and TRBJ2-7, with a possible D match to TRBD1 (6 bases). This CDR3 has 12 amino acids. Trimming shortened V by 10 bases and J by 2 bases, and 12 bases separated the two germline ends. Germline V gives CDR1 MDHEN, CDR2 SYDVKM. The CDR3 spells CATRDTAYEQYF. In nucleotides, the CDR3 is TGTGCCACCCGGGACACCGCCTACGAGCAGTACTTC.

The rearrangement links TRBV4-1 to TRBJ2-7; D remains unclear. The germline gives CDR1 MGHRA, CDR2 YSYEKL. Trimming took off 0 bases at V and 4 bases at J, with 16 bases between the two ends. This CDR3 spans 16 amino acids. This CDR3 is CASSQESPGAKYEQYF. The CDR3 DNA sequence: TGCGCCAGCAGCCAAGAATCTCCCGGCGCCAAGTACGAGCAGTACTTC.

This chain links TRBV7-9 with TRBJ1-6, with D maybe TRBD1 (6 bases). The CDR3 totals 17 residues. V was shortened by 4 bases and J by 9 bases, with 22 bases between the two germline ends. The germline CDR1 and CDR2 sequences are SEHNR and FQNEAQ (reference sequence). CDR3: CASSSAFTGLGSSPLHF. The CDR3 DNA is TGTGCCAGCAGCTCCGCCTTCACAGGGCTGGGGAGTTCACCCCTCCACTTT. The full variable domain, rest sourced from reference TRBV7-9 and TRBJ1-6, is DTGVSQNPRHKITKRGQNVTFRCDPISEHNRLYWYRQTLGQGPEFLTYFQNEAQLEKSRLLSDRFSAERPKGSFSTLEIQRTEQGDSAMYLCASSSAFTGLGSSPLHFGNGTRLTVT.

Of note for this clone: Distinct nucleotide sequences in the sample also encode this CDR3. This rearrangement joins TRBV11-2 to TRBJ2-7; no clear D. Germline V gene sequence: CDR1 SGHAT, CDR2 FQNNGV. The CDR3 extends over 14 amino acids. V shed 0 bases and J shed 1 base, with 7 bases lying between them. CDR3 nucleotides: TGTGCCAGCAGCTTAGACCTAGGGTCCTACGAGCAGTACTTC. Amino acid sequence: CASSLDLGSYEQYF.

CDR3 residues: CASSQTSGNEQFF. The CDR3 DNA reads TGCGCCAGCAGCCAAACTAGCGGGAATGAGCAGTTCTTC. The rearrangement uses TRBV4-1 and TRBJ2-1; 9 bases align to TRBD2. The trim removed 2 bases at V and 7 bases at J, leaving 0 bases unmatched. This CDR3 is 13 amino acids long. Germline assignment: CDR1 MGHRA and CDR2 YSYEKL.

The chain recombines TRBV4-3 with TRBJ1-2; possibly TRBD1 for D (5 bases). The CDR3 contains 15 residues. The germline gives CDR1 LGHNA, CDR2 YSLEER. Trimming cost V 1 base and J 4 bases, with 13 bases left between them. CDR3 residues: CASSQGLGVGYGYTF. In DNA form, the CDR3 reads TGCGCCAGCAGCCAAGGATTAGGGGTAGGCTATGGCTACACCTTC.

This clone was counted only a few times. CDR3 loop: CAVTGPQETQYF. CDR3 sequence (DNA): TGTGCCGTGACTGGGCCGCAAGAGACCCAGTACTTC. This chain joins TRBV25-1 and TRBJ2-5, with D hard to call. The CDR3 contains 12 residues. With 11 bases removed from V and 2 bases from J, the gap between germline ends came to 12 bases. From germline, CDR1 is MGHDK and CDR2 SYGVNS.

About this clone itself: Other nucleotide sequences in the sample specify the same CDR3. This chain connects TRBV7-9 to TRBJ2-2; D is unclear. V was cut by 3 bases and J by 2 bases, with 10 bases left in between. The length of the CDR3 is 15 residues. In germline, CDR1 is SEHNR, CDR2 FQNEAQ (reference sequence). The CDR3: CASSLGSLNTGELFF. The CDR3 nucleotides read TGTGCCAGCAGCTTGGGAAGCTTAAACACCGGGGAGCTGTTTTTT.

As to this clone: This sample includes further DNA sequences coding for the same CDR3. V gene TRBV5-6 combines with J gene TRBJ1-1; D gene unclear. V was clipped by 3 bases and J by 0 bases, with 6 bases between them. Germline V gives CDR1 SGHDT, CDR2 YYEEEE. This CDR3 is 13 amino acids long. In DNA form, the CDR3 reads TGTGCCAGCAGCTCCTCGATGAACACTGAAGCTTTCTTT. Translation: CASSSSMNTEAFF.

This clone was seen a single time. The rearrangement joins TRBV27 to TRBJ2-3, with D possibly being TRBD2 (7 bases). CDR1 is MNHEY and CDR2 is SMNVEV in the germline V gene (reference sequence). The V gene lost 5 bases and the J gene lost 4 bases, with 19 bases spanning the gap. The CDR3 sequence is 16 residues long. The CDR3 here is CASSRRGGLRADTQYF. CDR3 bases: TGTGCCAGCAGTCGGAGGGGGGGCCTTCGGGCAGATACGCAGTATTTT.

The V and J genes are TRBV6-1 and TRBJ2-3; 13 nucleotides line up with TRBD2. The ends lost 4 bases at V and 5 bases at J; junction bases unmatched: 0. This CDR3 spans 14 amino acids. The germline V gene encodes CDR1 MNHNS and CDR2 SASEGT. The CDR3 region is CASSGLAGGDTQYF. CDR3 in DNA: TGTGCCAGCAGTGGACTAGCGGGAGGAGATACGCAGTATTTT.

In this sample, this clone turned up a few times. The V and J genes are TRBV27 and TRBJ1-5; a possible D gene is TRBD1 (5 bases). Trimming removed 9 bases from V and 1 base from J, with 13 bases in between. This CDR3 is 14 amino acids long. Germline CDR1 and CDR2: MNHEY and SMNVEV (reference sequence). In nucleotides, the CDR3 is TGTGCCAGTGCCCTCAGGGCGAGCAATCAGCCCCAGCATTTT. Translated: CASALRASNQPQHF.

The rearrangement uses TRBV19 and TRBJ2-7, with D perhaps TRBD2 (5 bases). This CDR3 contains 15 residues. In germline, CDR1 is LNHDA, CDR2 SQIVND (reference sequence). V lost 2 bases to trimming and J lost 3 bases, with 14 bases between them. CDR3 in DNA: TGTGCCAGTAGTATAAGCGGTGGGCTGATCTACGAGCAGTACTTC. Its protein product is CASSISGGLIYEQYF.

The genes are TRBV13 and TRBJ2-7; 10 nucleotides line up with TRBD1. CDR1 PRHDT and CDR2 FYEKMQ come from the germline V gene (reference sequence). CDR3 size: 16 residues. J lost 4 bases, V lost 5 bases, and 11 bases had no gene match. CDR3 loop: CASSQRAGTGAYEQYF. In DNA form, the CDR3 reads TGTGCCAGCAGCCAGAGGGCCGGGACAGGGGCGTACGAGCAGTACTTC.

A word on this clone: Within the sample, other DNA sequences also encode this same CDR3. CDR3 DNA: TGCAGCGTGGCGACAGGGTCTTCCTACGAGCAGTACTTC. This codes for CSVATGSSYEQYF. This chain connects TRBV29-1 to TRBJ2-7; 7 bases are shared with TRBD1. Germline CDR1 is SQVTM and CDR2 is ANQGSEA. After removal of 6 bases from V and 1 base from J, the junction contained 6 bases not matched to a gene. The CDR3 covers 13 residues.

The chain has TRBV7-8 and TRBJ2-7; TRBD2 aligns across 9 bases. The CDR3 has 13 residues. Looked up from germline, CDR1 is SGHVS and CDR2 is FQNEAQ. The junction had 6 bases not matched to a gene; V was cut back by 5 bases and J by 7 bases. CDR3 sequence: CASSPATSGEQYF. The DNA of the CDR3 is TGTGCCAGCAGCCCGGCGACTAGCGGTGAGCAGTACTTC.

DNA for the CDR3: TGTGCCAGCTCGACAGATGACTACGAGCAGTACTTC. Its translation is CASSTDDYEQYF. The chain recombines TRBV7-9 with TRBJ2-7; weak D call: TRBD1 (5 bases). Germline V gives CDR1 SEHNR, CDR2 FQNEAQ (reference sequence). Trimming left V 8 bases short and J 3 bases short, with 11 bases between. The CDR3 consists of 12 residues. Supplemented by reference TRBV7-9 and TRBJ2-7, the full variable domain reads DTGVSQNPRHKITKRGQNVTFRCDPISEHNRLYWYRQTLGQGPEFLTYFQNEAQLEKSRLLSDRFSAERPKGSFSTLEIQRTEQGDSAMYLCASSTDDYEQYFGPGTRLTVT.

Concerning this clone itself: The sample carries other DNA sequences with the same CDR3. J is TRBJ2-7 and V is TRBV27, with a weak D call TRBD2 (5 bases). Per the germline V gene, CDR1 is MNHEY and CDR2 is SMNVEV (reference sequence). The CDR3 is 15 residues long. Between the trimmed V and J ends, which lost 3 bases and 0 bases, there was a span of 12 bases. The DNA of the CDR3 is TGTGCCAGCAGTTTTTCGGCTGGGAGCTCCTACGAGCAGTACTTC. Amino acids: CASSFSAGSSYEQYF.

DNA for the CDR3: TGCGCCAGCAGCCAAGATCGGCTCGCGGGCTCCTACGAGCAGTACTTC. Encoded protein: CASSQDRLAGSYEQYF. V and J are TRBV4-1 and TRBJ2-5; D might be TRBD2 (5 bases). The closer fit of TRBJ2-7 to the DNA end suggests the J call may be wrong. Germline lookup yields CDR1 MGHRA and CDR2 YSYEKL. The CDR3 spans 16 residues.

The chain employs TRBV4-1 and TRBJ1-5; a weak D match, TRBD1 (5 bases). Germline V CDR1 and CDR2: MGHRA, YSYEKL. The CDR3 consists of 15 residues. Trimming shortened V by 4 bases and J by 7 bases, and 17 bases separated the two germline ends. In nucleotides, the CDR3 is TGCGCCAGCAGCCGCCGCCAGGGAGGGGAACAGCCCCAGCATTTT. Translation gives CASSRRQGGEQPQHF.

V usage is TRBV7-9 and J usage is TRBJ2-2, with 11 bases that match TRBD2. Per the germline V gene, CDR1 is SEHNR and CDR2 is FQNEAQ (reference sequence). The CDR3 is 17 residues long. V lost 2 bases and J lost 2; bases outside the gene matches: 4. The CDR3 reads CASSLPSGRPNTGELFF. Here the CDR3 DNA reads TGTGCCAGCAGCTTACCTAGCGGGAGGCCCAACACCGGGGAGCTGTTTTTT.

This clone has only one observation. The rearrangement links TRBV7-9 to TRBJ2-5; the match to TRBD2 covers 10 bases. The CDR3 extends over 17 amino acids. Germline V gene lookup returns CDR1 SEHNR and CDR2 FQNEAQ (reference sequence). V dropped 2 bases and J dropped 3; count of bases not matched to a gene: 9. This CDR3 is CASSLPLAGKWEETQYF. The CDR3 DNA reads TGTGCCAGCAGCTTACCACTAGCGGGGAAGTGGGAAGAGACCCAGTACTTC.

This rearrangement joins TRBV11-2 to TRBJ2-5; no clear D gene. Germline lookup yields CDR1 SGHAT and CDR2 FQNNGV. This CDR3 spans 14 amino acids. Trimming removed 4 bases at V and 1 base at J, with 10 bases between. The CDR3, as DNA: TGTGCCAGCAGCTACCGACGGTCCCAAGAGACCCAGTACTTC. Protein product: CASSYRRSQETQYF.

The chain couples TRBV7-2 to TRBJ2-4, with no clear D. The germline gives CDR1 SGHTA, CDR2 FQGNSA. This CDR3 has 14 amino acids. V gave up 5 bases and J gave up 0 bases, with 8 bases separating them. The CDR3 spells CASSPEIAKNIQYF. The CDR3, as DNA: TGTGCCAGCAGCCCAGAAATAGCCAAAAACATTCAGTACTTC.

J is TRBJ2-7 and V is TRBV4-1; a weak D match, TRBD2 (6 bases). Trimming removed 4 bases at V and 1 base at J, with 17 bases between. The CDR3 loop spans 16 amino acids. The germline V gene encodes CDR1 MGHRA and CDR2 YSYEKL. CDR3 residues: CASSPKGDSYSYEQYF. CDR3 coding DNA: TGCGCCAGCAGCCCAAAAGGGGACTCCTATTCCTACGAGCAGTACTTC.

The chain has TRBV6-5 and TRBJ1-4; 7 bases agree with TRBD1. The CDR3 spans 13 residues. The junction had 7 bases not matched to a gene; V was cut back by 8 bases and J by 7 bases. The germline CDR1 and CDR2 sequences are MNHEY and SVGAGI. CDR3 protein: CASGLPGGEKLFF. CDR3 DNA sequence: TGTGCCAGCGGCTTACCAGGGGGTGAAAAACTGTTTTTT.

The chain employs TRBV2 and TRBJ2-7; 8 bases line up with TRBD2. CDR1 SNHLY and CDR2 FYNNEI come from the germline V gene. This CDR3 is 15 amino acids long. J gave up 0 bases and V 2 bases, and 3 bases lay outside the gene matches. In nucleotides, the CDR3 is TGTGCCAGCAGTGAACTACTAGCGGCCTCCTACGAGCAGTACTTC. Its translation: CASSELLAASYEQYF.